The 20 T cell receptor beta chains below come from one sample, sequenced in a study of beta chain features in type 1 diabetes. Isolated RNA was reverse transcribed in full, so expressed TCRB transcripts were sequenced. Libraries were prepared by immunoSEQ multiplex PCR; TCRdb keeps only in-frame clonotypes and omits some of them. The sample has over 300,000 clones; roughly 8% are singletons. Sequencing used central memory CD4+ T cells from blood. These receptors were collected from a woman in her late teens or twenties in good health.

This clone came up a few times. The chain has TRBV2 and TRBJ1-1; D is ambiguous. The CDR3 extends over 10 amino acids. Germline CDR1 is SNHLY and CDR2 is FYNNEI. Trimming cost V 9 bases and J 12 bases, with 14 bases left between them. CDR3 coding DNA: TGTGCCAGTGGAGGCGCGACGTCTTTCTTT. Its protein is CASGGATSFF.

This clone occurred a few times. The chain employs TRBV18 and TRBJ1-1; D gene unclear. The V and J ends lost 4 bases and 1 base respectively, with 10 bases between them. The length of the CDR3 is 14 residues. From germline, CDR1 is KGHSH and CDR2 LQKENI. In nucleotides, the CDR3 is TGTGCCAGCTCACTACAGTCGGAGAACACTGAAGCTTTCTTT. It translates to CASSLQSENTEAFF.

CDR3 nucleotides: TGTGCCAGCAGCTTAGTAGCGGTCTCCTACAATGAGCAGTTCTTC. Translated, it gives CASSLVAVSYNEQFF. The chain employs TRBV9 and TRBJ2-1; tentative D call: TRBD2 (6 bases). Germline V gene data show CDR1 as SGDLS and CDR2 as YYNGEE. CDR3 length equals 15 residues. Trimming took off 4 bases at V and 0 bases at J, with 11 bases between the two ends.

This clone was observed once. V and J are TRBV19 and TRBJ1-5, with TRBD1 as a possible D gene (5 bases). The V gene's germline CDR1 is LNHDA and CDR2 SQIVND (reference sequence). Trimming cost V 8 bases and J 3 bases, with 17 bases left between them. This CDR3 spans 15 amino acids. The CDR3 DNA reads TGTGCCAGTGCCCCCCCGGACAATTACAATCAGCCCCAGCATTTT. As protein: CASAPPDNYNQPQHF.

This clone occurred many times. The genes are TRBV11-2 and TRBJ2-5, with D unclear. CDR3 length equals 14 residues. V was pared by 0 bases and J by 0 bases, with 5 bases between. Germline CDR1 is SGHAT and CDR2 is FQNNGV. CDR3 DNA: TGTGCCAGCAGCTTAGATAAATACCAAGAGACCCAGTACTTC. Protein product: CASSLDKYQETQYF.

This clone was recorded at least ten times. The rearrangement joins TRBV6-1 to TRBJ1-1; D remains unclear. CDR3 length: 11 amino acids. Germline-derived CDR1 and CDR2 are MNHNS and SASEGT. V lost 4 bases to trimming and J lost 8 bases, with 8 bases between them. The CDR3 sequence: CASSALREAFF. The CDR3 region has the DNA TGTGCCAGCAGTGCTCTCAGGGAAGCTTTCTTT.

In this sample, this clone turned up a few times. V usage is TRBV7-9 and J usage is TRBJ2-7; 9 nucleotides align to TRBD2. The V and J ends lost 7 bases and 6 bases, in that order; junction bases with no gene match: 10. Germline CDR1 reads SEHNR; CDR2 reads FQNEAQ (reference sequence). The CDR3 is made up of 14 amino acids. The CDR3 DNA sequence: TGTGCCAGCATCGAAGGGGCTAGCGGGACCGAGCAGTACTTC. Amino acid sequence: CASIEGASGTEQYF.

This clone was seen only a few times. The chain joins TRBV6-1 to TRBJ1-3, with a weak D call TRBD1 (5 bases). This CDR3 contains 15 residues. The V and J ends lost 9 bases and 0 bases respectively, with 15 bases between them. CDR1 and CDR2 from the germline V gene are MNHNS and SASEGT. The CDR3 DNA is TGTGCCAGTCTTACTCAGGGCCTCTCTGGAAACACCATATATTTT. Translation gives CASLTQGLSGNTIYF.

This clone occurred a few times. The chain's CDR3 is CASSQDVWGYEQYF. The CDR3 bases are TGTGCCAGCAGCCAAGATGTCTGGGGGTACGAGCAGTACTTC. The rearrangement uses TRBV14 and TRBJ2-7; D possibly matches TRBD1 or TRBD2 (5 bases each). The CDR3 extends over 14 amino acids. Trimming left V 0 bases short and J 4 bases short, with 10 bases between. Germline loops: CDR1 SGHDN, CDR2 FVKESK.

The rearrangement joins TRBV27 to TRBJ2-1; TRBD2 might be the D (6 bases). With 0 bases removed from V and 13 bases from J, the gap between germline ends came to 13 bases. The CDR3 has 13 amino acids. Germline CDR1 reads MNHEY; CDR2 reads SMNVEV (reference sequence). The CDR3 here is CASSLSGSGGQFF. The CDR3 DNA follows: TGTGCCAGCAGTTTATCTGGATCCGGGGGACAGTTCTTC.

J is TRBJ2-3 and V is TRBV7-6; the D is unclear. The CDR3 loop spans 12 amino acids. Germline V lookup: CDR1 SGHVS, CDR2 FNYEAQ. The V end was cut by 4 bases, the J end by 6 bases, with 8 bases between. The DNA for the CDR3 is TGTGCCAGCAGCTACCTTTGGGATACGCAGTATTTT. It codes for CASSYLWDTQYF. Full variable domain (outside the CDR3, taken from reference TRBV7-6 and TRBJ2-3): GAGVSQSPRYKVTKRGQDVALRCDPISGHVSLYWYRQALGQGPEFLTYFNYEAQQDKSGLPNDRFSAERPEGSISTLTIQRTEQRDSAMYRCASSYLWDTQYFGPGTRLTVL.

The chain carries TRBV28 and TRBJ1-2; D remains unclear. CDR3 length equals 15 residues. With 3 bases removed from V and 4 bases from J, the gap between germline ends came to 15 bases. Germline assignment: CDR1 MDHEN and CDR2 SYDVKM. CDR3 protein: CASSFGNNNPYGYTF. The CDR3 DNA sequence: TGTGCCAGCAGTTTCGGGAACAACAACCCCTATGGCTACACCTTC.

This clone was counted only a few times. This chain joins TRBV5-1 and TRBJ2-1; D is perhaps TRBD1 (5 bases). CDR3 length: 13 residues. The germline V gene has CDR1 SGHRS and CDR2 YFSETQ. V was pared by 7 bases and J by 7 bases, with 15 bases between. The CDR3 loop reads CASSITGLNEQFF. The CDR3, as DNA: TGCGCCAGCTCAATCACAGGCTTGAATGAGCAGTTCTTC.

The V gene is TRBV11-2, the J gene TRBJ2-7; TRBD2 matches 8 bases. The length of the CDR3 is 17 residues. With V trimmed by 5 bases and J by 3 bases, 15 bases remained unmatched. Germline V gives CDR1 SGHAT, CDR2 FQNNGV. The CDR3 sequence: CASSIREAGALHYEQYF. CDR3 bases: TGTGCCAGCAGCATCCGAGAAGCGGGAGCCCTACACTACGAGCAGTACTTC.

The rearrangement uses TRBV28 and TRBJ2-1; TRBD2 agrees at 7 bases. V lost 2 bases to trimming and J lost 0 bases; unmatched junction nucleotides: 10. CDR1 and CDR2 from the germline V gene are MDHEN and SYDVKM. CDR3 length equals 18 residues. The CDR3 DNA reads TGTGCCAGCAGTTTAGCCCGACTAGCAGGAAGCTCCTACAATGAGCAGTTCTTC. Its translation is CASSLARLAGSSYNEQFF.

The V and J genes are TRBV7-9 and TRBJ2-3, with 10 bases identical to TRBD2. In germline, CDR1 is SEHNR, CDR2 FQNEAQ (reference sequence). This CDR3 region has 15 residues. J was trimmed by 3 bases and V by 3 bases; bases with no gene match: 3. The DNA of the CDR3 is TGTGCCAGCAGCTTTCCTAGCGGGAGTACAGATACGCAGTATTTT. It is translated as CASSFPSGSTDTQYF.

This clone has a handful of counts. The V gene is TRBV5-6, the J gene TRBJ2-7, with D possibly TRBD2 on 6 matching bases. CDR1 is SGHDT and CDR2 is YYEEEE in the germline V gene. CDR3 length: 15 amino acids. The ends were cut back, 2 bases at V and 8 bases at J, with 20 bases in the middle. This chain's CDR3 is CASSFPGTQPTKQYF. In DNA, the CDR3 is TGTGCCAGCAGCTTTCCCGGGACTCAACCTACGAAGCAGTACTTC.

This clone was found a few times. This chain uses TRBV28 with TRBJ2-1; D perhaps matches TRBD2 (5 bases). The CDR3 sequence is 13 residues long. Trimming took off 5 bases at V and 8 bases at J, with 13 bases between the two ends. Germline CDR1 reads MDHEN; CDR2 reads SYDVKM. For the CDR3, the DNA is TGTGCCAGCAGTATACTAGTTACTCATGAGCAGTTCTTC. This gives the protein CASSILVTHEQFF.

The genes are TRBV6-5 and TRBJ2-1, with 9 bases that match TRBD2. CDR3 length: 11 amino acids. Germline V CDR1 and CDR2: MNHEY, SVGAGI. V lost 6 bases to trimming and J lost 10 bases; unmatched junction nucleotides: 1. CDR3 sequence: CASSTSGEQFF. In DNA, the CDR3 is TGTGCCAGCAGCACTAGCGGGGAGCAGTTCTTC.

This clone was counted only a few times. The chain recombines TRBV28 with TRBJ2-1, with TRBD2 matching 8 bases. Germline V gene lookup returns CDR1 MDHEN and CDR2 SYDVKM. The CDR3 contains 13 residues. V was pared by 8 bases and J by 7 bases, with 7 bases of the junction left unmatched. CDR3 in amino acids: CASVTSDSNEQFF. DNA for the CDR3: TGTGCCAGCGTGACTAGCGATTCGAATGAGCAGTTCTTC.